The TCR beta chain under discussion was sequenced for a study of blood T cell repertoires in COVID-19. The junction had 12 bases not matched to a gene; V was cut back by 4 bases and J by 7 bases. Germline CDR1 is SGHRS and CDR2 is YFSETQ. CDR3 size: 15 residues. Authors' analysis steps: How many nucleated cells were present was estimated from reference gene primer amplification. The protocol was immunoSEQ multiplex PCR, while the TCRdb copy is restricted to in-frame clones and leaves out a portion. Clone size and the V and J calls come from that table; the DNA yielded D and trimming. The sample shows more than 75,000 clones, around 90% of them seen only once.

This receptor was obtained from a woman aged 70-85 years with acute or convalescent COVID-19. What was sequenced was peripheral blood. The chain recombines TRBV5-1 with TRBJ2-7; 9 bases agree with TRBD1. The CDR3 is CASSLWGQGSGEQYF. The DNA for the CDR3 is TGCGCCAGCAGCCTATGGGGACAGGGTTCAGGTGAGCAGTACTTC.